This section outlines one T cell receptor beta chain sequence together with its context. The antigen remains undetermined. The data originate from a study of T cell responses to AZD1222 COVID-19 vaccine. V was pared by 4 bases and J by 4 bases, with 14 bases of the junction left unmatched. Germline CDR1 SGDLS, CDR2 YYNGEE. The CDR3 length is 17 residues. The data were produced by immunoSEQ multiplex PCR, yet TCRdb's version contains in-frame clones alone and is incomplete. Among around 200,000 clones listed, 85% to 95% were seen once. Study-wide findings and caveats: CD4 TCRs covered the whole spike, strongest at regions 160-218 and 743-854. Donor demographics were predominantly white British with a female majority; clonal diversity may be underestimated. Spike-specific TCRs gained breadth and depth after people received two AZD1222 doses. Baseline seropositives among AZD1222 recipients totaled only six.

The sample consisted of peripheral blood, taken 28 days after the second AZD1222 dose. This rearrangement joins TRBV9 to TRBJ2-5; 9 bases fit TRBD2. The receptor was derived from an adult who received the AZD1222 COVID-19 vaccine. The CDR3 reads CASSLGGTSPPLETQYF. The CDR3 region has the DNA TGTGCCAGCAGCCTCGGGGGGACTAGCCCCCCCCTAGAGACCCAGTACTTC.